A single sample gave rise to the 21 T cell receptor beta chains below, sequenced in a study of T cells in Graves' hyperthyroidism and ophthalmopathy (dated by TCRdb to the late 2010s). The library was prepared using multiplex PCR. Sequencing used an Illumina HiSeq 2000. The TCR beta CDR3 regions were amplified from the RNA transcripts. For the first round of RT-PCR on the TCR CDR3, the HTBI primer set was used together with the Qiagen OneStep RT-PCR kit. Starting from the raw public reads, TCRdb applied fastp trimming at Q25, assembled clones with MiXCR and retained in-frame beta chains. Here each entry gathers all rows of one CDR3 protein and keeps the most common genes and DNA. Recorded for this sample are 730,000 or so distinct CDR3 sequences; approximately 18% of them occurred a single time. Around 15% of the sample rests with the top ten. The source material was blood. These receptors were collected from a woman in her 50s with Graves' hyperthyroidism that later progressed to Graves' ophthalmopathy.

J is TRBJ1-3 and V is TRBV29-1, with D perhaps TRBD1 (6 bases). CDR3 length equals 14 residues. CDR1 and CDR2 (germline): SQVTM, ANQGSEA. Trimming pared 6 bases from V and 0 bases from J, leaving 12 bases between. CDR3 loop: CSVRGQLSGNTIYF. As DNA, the CDR3 is TGCAGCGTCCGTGGACAGCTCTCTGGAAACACCATATATTTT.

The table lists this clonotype with many counts. The rearrangement uses TRBV6-1 and TRBJ2-3; 16 nucleotides line up with TRBD2. The CDR3 has 19 residues. Germline lookup yields CDR1 MNHNS and CDR2 SASEGT. After removal of 5 bases from V and 0 bases from J, the junction contained 8 bases not matched to a gene. CDR3 sequence reads: CASSSTLGLAGGSTDTQYF. In DNA form, the CDR3 reads TGTGCCAGCAGTTCCACCCTGGGACTAGCGGGGGGGAGCACAGATACGCAGTATTTT.

This clonotype appeared many times. The J gene is TRBJ1-5, the V gene TRBV7-2; the D gene is possibly TRBD1 (5 bases). The CDR3 is 14 amino acids. Germline CDR1 SGHTA, CDR2 FQGNSA. Between the trimmed V and J ends, which lost 5 bases and 3 bases, there was a span of 11 bases. DNA of the CDR3: TGTGCCAGCAGCGACTCAGGGATCAATCAGCCCCAGCATTTT. This sequence encodes CASSDSGINQPQHF. Using reference TRBV7-2 and TRBJ1-5 for the parts outside the CDR3, the full variable domain is GAGVSQSPSNKVTEKGKDVELRCDPISGHTALYWYRQSLGQGLEFLIYFQGNSAPDKSGLPSDRFSAERTGGSVSTLTIQRTQQEDSAVYLCASSDSGINQPQHFGDGTRLSIL.

The CDR3 loop is CASRDSADTQYF. The CDR3 DNA follows: TGTGCCAGCAGGGATTCGGCGGATACGCAGTATTTT. The chain recombines TRBV6-5 with TRBJ2-3; no reliable D call. This CDR3 is 12 amino acids long. Trimming left V 6 bases short and J 6 bases short, with 10 bases between. The V gene's germline CDR1 is MNHEY and CDR2 SVGAGI.

This chain links TRBV6-2 or TRBV6-3 with TRBJ2-4; no clear D gene. The CDR3 loop spans 13 amino acids. The germline gives CDR1 MNHEY, CDR2 SVGEGT. Between the trimmed V and J ends, which lost 7 bases and 6 bases, there was a span of 13 bases. The CDR3 sequence is CASTPSVGNIQYF. CDR3 nucleotide sequence: TGTGCCAGCACCCCCTCAGTAGGAAACATTCAGTACTTC.

As for this clonotype: A much bigger clone sits one base away, suggesting this may be a read error. The CDR3 DNA follows: TGTGCCAGCAGTGATCAGGCACGTATGGACACTGAAGCTTTCTTT. Its protein product is CASSDQARMDTEAFF. The chain recombines TRBV6-1 with TRBJ1-1; D not resolved. Trimming shortened V by 3 bases and J by 3 bases, and 14 bases separated the two germline ends. Germline CDR1 MNHNS, CDR2 SASEGT. This CDR3 has 15 residues.

The V gene is TRBV5-1, the J gene TRBJ1-3; no clear D gene. V was shortened by 0 bases and J by 8 bases, with 12 bases between the two germline ends. The CDR3 covers 14 residues. In germline, CDR1 is SGHRS, CDR2 YFSETQ. This CDR3 reads CASSLGTTGDTIYF. Here the CDR3 DNA reads TGCGCCAGCAGCTTGGGAACAACTGGGGACACCATATATTTT.

The table lists this clonotype with a few counts. V is TRBV6-5 and J is TRBJ2-1, with 7 bases identical to TRBD2. After removal of 2 bases from V and 6 bases from J, the junction contained 19 bases not matched to a gene. The V gene's germline CDR1 is MNHEY and CDR2 SVGAGI. There are 19 residues in the CDR3. CDR3: CASSYPTQGGTELGNEQFF. CDR3 sequence (DNA): TGTGCCAGCAGTTACCCCACCCAGGGAGGGACGGAGCTGGGCAATGAGCAGTTCTTC.

V is TRBV19 and J is TRBJ1-4, with D unclear. The germline V gene has CDR1 LNHDA and CDR2 SQIVND (reference sequence). With 3 bases removed from V and 0 bases from J, the gap between germline ends came to 2 bases. This CDR3 contains 13 residues. CDR3 nucleotides: TGTGCCAGTAGTATCACAACTAATGAAAAACTGTTTTTT. Protein: CASSITTNEKLFF.

This clonotype was observed a handful of times. The chain joins TRBV12-3 or TRBV12-4 to TRBJ1-2, with D unresolved. The CDR3 is 16 residues long. Trimming stripped 2 bases from V and 4 bases from J, with 17 bases between. The CDR3 DNA is TGTGCCAGCAGTTTAACGCTTCAGGTTCCCAGCTATGGCTACACCTTC. It specifies CASSLTLQVPSYGYTF.

This clonotype was seen repeatedly, ten times or more. This chain uses TRBV29-1 with TRBJ1-2; no clear D gene. The germline CDR1 and CDR2 sequences are SQVTM and ANQGSEA. The CDR3 runs to 12 residues. V was clipped by 3 bases and J by 2 bases, with 7 bases between them. This CDR3 reads CSVDPGNYGYTF. The DNA for the CDR3 is TGCAGCGTTGATCCGGGCAACTATGGCTACACCTTC.

On this clonotype itself: One junction end disagrees with the germline gene, perhaps due to a read error. V usage is TRBV10-3 and J usage is TRBJ1-6; 8 nucleotides line up with TRBD1. The germline V gene has CDR1 ENHRY and CDR2 SYGVKD. This CDR3 spans 14 amino acids. The CDR3, as DNA: TGTGCCAGCAGTCGGACAGGGTACGGTTCACCCCTCCACTTT. Its translation is CASSRTGYGSPLHF.

V usage is TRBV6-1 and J usage is TRBJ2-1; D not resolved. CDR1 and CDR2 from the germline V gene are MNHNS and SASEGT. V gave up 2 bases and J gave up 5 bases, with 13 bases separating them. This CDR3 is 15 amino acids long. The CDR3 DNA sequence: TGTGCCAGCAGTGAAAGGGATAGCTTCCACAATGAGCAGTTCTTC. Protein: CASSERDSFHNEQFF.

This clonotype appeared a few times. The chain recombines TRBV27 with TRBJ1-2; D is uncertain. V shed 6 bases and J shed 6 bases, with 20 bases lying between them. The CDR3 is 15 amino acids. CDR1 is MNHEY, CDR2 SMNVEV, per germline (reference sequence). The CDR3 DNA is TGTGCCAGCAGCCGCCAGAGGGAGCTAAACAATGGCTACACCTTC. This encodes CASSRQRELNNGYTF.

The table lists this clonotype with many counts. For the CDR3, the DNA is TGCGCCAGCAGCCAAGGGGGCGCGGACTATGGCTACACCTTC. It yields the protein CASSQGGADYGYTF. This sequence joins TRBV5-1 and TRBJ1-2; TRBD1 agrees at 7 bases. CDR1 is SGHRS and CDR2 is YFSETQ in the germline V gene. The CDR3 sequence is 14 residues long. The V segment lost 4 bases and the J segment 3 bases; nucleotides outside the gene matches: 6.

The rearrangement joins TRBV20-1 to TRBJ1-2, with D unclear. V was trimmed by 8 bases and J by 1 base, leaving 14 bases between them. The CDR3 has 13 residues. In germline, CDR1 is DFQATT, CDR2 SNEGSKA (reference sequence). Here the CDR3 reads CSTWPEVNYGYTF. The DNA of the CDR3 is TGCAGTACTTGGCCGGAGGTTAACTATGGCTACACCTTC.

The table lists this clonotype with many counts. This chain links TRBV5-8 with TRBJ1-1; possible D gene TRBD1, 5 bases. The CDR3 runs to 13 residues. Germline CDR1 SGHTS, CDR2 YDEGEE. The V and J ends lost 5 bases and 6 bases respectively, with 14 bases between them. The CDR3 DNA is TGTGCCAGCAGTCCACGCGGGGCGTCTGAAGCTTTCTTT. Translation gives CASSPRGASEAFF.

The chain couples TRBV19 to TRBJ2-3; D gene ambiguous. CDR3 length: 16 residues. The germline V gene has CDR1 LNHDA and CDR2 SQIVND (reference sequence). Between the trimmed V and J ends, which lost 3 bases and 1 base, there was a span of 14 bases. The CDR3 region is CASSIGLFLGTDTQYF. The CDR3 nucleotides read TGTGCCAGTAGTATCGGGCTGTTCCTGGGCACAGATACGCAGTATTTT.

The V call is TRBV6-5, the J call TRBJ1-2, with D unclear. V was cut by 0 bases and J by 8 bases, with 10 bases left in between. CDR1 and CDR2 (germline): MNHEY, SVGAGI. This CDR3 is 13 amino acids long. The CDR3 is CASSYSIVEGYTF. The DNA of the CDR3 is TGTGCCAGCAGTTACTCTATTGTGGAGGGCTACACCTTC.

This clonotype was seen repeatedly, ten times or more. The rearrangement uses TRBV5-1 and TRBJ2-3; 7 nucleotides align to TRBD1. J lost 2 bases, V lost 2 bases, and 2 bases had no gene match. CDR1 SGHRS and CDR2 YFSETQ come from the germline V gene. The CDR3 runs 14 residues. Here the CDR3 reads CASSFGQATDTQYF. The CDR3 DNA follows: TGCGCCAGCAGCTTCGGACAGGCCACAGATACGCAGTATTTT.

This clonotype was seen ten or more times. The chain has TRBV7-9 and TRBJ2-2, with 8 bases lining up with TRBD1. The CDR3 is made up of 17 amino acids. Germline V gives CDR1 SEHNR, CDR2 FQNEAQ (reference sequence). With V trimmed by 2 bases and J by 0 bases, 5 bases remained unmatched. This CDR3 reads CASSLPRTGSNTGELFF. As DNA, the CDR3 is TGTGCCAGCAGCTTACCGCGGACAGGGTCGAACACCGGGGAGCTGTTTTTT.